A selection of T cell receptor beta chains follows, all from one sample in a study of cytomegalovirus exposure and HLA in healthy donors. Libraries were prepared by immunoSEQ multiplex PCR; TCRdb keeps only in-frame clonotypes and omits some of them. The sample yields some 190,000 clones, 65% to 80% seen once. Sequencing used PBMCs. The receptor set was obtained from a woman in her 30s in good health and CMV-seropositive. Each CDR3 is given with its conserved first and last residue. D genes are given only for firm matches.

d_call j_call v_call cdr3_aa
NA TRBJ2-3 TRBV5-6 CAGSFVGADTQYF
NA TRBJ2-5 TRBV6-4 CASSDSRQARTDGQETQYF
NA TRBJ1-5 TRBV28 CASRRVWNQPQHF
TRBD1 TRBJ2-7 TRBV11-2 CASSQTGGPYEQYF
TRBD1 TRBJ2-5 TRBV27 CASSWTGTGFAQYF
NA TRBJ1-4 TRBV7-2 CASSLRIGGAHNEKLFF
TRBD1 TRBJ1-2 TRBV19 CARWNRGRHYGYTF
TRBD2 TRBJ2-7 TRBV7-2 CASSSSSSRGGSYEQYF
NA TRBJ1-4 TRBV28 CASSPIRGRVNEKLFF
NA TRBJ1-6 TRBV4-2 CASSHLGGNSPLHF
NA TRBJ2-7 TRBV28 CASRTTSYEQYF
NA TRBJ2-7 TRBV5-4 CASSLGSSFSYEQYF
TRBD1 TRBJ2-7 TRBV10-3 CAISELDRGRREQYF
NA TRBJ1-2 TRBV6-6 CASSTPVSDYGYTF
TRBD1 TRBJ1-5 TRBV29-1 CSVAGGLDQPQHF
TRBD2 TRBJ2-2 TRBV19 CASSITSVGTGELFF
TRBD1 TRBJ2-1 TRBV5-1 CASSKGQGALLLSYNEQFF
TRBD1 TRBJ1-2 TRBV4-3 CASSQGWVRGDGYTF
NA TRBJ2-2 TRBV25-1 CASSEPGFPNTGELFF
TRBD1 TRBJ2-7 TRBV4-1 CASSRWGGQGAREQYF
NA TRBJ1-1 TRBV11-3 CASSLHRLNTEAFF
TRBD1 TRBJ1-2 TRBV4-1 CASSQPPGQGAEGYTF
TRBD1 TRBJ2-3 TRBV27 CASRWTGIYTDTQYF
TRBD2 TRBJ2-3 TRBV7-8 CASSLMTSGTDTQYF
NA TRBJ2-3 TRBV7-2 CASSQVGGAGDTQYF
NA TRBJ1-5 TRBV2 CASSPDTNQPQHF